The 26 T cell receptor beta chains presented below share a single source sample, sequenced in a study of monozygotic twins with inflammatory bowel disease. TCRdb reprocessed the 5' RACE reads and reports one entry per CDR3 protein, with no DNA. The data show under 150,000 distinct CDR3 sequences, and the top ten clones hold less than 3%. Sequencing input: blood. Every receptor here comes from a human donor with ulcerative colitis or Crohn's disease, or a healthy co-twin of an affected twin (not recorded which).

This chain uses TRBV19 with TRBJ2-7; checking the TCRdb D call of TRBD1 is not possible without DNA. Germline V gives CDR1 LNHDA, CDR2 SQIVND (reference sequence). There are 14 residues in the CDR3. The CDR3 here is CASARGPNSYEQYF.

V is TRBV18 and J is TRBJ2-1; TCRdb's D call of TRBD1 is untestable without DNA. CDR1 and CDR2 from the germline V gene are KGHSH and LQKENI. The CDR3 loop spans 16 amino acids. CDR3 amino acids: CASSSLPGQTDNEQFF.

The chain employs TRBV19 and TRBJ2-7; TCRdb outputs TRBD1, but without DNA this stays unchecked. Per germline, CDR1 LNHDA and CDR2 SQIVND (reference sequence). This CDR3 has 15 residues. CDR3 sequence: CASSRTGQGDREQYF.

The chain carries TRBV24-1 and TRBJ1-5; TCRdb selects TRBD1, and the lack of DNA leaves this call unchecked. CDR3 length: 14 amino acids. Germline CDR1 reads KGHDR; CDR2 reads SFDVKD. Here the CDR3 reads CATSDPPYNQPQHF.

V is TRBV6-5 and J is TRBJ2-5; TCRdb calls TRBD2, which cannot be checked without DNA. The CDR3 spans 16 residues. Germline CDR1 and CDR2: MNHEY and SVGAGI. CDR3 protein: CASSYLGLADQETQYF.

This chain links TRBV20-1 with TRBJ2-1; the TCRdb D gene call, TRBD1, has no DNA to confirm it. The CDR3 contains 17 residues. Germline assignment: CDR1 DFQATT and CDR2 SNEGSKA (reference sequence). The CDR3 sequence: CSARGVGHNNEDNEQFF.

The chain carries TRBV12-3 or TRBV12-4 and TRBJ1-1; the D call of TRBD1 rests on TCRdb alone, since no DNA is present to check it. This CDR3 spans 16 amino acids. The chain's CDR3 is CASSRQTGPSNTEAFF.

V usage is TRBV5-5 and J usage is TRBJ2-1; TCRdb lists TRBD1, though no DNA is available to test this call. The CDR3 has 17 residues. CDR1 and CDR2 from the germline V gene are SGHKS and YYEKEE (reference sequence). CDR3 sequence reads: CASSLGDRGFSYNEQFF.

The chain is built from TRBV5-1 and TRBJ1-6; TCRdb proposes TRBD1, but this gene call is untestable without DNA. Germline V lookup: CDR1 SGHRS, CDR2 YFSETQ. The CDR3 runs 19 residues. CDR3 amino acids: CASSLGRTGVLSYNSPLHF.

The genes are TRBV24-1 and TRBJ2-1; the TCRdb call, TRBD2, lacks DNA for checking. CDR1 and CDR2 from the germline V gene are KGHDR and SFDVKD. The CDR3 sequence is 17 residues long. This chain's CDR3 is CATSDPGLPSSYNEQFF.

The chain employs TRBV5-1 and TRBJ1-4; TCRdb calls TRBD1, which cannot be checked without DNA. The CDR3 runs to 15 residues. Germline CDR1 reads SGHRS; CDR2 reads YFSETQ. CDR3 loop: CASSRTTGWSEKLFF.

The chain joins TRBV5-1 to TRBJ1-5. The CDR3 extends over 15 amino acids. Germline CDR1 is SGHRS and CDR2 is YFSETQ. CDR3 in amino acids: CASSLEGYSNQPQHF.

The CDR3 reads CASSESGGRWETQYF. The chain uses TRBV25-1 and TRBJ2-5; TCRdb proposes TRBD1, but this gene call is untestable without DNA. Germline V gives CDR1 MGHDK, CDR2 SYGVNS. The CDR3 spans 15 residues.

This CDR3 reads CASSLTSGSYNEQFF. The chain is built from TRBV5-1 and TRBJ2-1; the TCRdb call, TRBD2, lacks DNA for checking. Germline loops: CDR1 SGHRS, CDR2 YFSETQ. The CDR3 runs 15 residues.

The chain has TRBV24-1 and TRBJ2-1; the TRBD1 assignment by TCRdb is unverifiable without DNA. Looked up from germline, CDR1 is KGHDR and CDR2 is SFDVKD. The CDR3 runs to 16 residues. CDR3 in amino acids: CATSDSGTGSSNEQFF.

The chain recombines TRBV10-3 with TRBJ2-7. Germline CDR1 is ENHRY and CDR2 is SYGVKD. The CDR3 spans 14 residues. The CDR3 reads CAISARIGVYEQYF.

The chain combines TRBV19 with TRBJ1-6. The CDR3 runs to 14 residues. Germline CDR1 is LNHDA and CDR2 is SQIVND (reference sequence). The CDR3: CASSIWRVNSPLHF.

The chain combines TRBV9 with TRBJ1-5; the D call from TCRdb, TRBD1, cannot be confirmed without DNA. The CDR3 has 15 amino acids. CDR1 is SGDLS, CDR2 YYNGEE, per germline. The CDR3 sequence is CASSVEDRVRQPQHF.

V usage is TRBV11-2 and J usage is TRBJ2-1; TCRdb selects TRBD2, and the lack of DNA leaves this call unchecked. The germline CDR1 and CDR2 sequences are SGHAT and FQNNGV. The CDR3 contains 16 residues. CDR3 region: CASSPTSGASYNEQFF.

The rearrangement joins TRBV18 to TRBJ1-6. Germline values: CDR1 KGHSH, CDR2 LQKENI. The CDR3 is 14 amino acids. CDR3 amino acids: CASSPEAGHSPLHF.

This sequence joins TRBV9 and TRBJ2-1. The CDR3 is 15 residues long. Germline CDR1 and CDR2: SGDLS and YYNGEE. CDR3 amino acids: CASSVDAGTYNEQFF.

The chain carries TRBV7-9 and TRBJ1-1; the TRBD1 assignment by TCRdb is unverifiable without DNA. CDR1 and CDR2 from the germline V gene are SEHNR and FQNEAQ (reference sequence). The CDR3 sequence is 14 residues long. CDR3 residues: CASSFAGGYTEAFF.

The CDR3 here is CAIGGGDSSYNEQFF. V and J are TRBV10-3 and TRBJ2-1; absent DNA, TCRdb's TRBD2 call cannot be checked. The CDR3 consists of 15 residues. CDR1 is ENHRY, CDR2 SYGVKD, per germline.

The J gene is TRBJ1-1, the V gene TRBV5-1; TCRdb calls TRBD1, which cannot be checked without DNA. The germline V gene has CDR1 SGHRS and CDR2 YFSETQ. The CDR3 totals 14 residues. This chain's CDR3 is CASSLVPGNTEAFF.

V is TRBV6-6 and J is TRBJ1-1; TCRdb gives TRBD1 as the D gene, but with no DNA this cannot be confirmed. This CDR3 comprises 13 residues. The germline gives CDR1 MNHNY, CDR2 SVGAGI (reference sequence). The CDR3 spells CASTVQGEEKAFF.

This chain uses TRBV6-1 with TRBJ2-7. The CDR3 has 15 amino acids. Germline V lookup: CDR1 MNHNS, CDR2 SASEGT. The CDR3: CASSEGNDLGYERYF.